This T cell receptor (beta chain) was sequenced during a study of CD8+ T cells in alopecia areata (dated by TCRdb to 2016 to 2019). A note on the overall study: The treated patients took part in an open-label pilot trial in which moderate-to-severe alopecia areata was treated with oral tofacitinib at 5 to 10 mg twice daily. Scalp clonality was compared among normal scalp (n=4), patchy alopecia areata scalp (n=8), and alopecia totalis/universalis scalp (n=8). To study T cell clonal expansion in alopecia areata, the researchers applied high-throughput TCRbeta sequencing to both the C3H/HeJ mouse model and human patients. Patients received tofacitinib for 6 to 18 months and were then followed off drug for 6 months to check for delayed response and recurrence. Tofacitinib-treated patients had biopsies at baseline and at 4 and 24 weeks of treatment, with a later scalp biopsy in several patients. Amplification of TCRbeta CDR3 regions was done by immunoSEQ multiplex PCR using 35 Vbeta forward primers and 13 Jbeta reverse primers. RNA was obtained with the PAXgene miRNA kit for fixed scalp, the miRNeasy kit for PBMCs, and the RNeasy kit for mouse skin. In treated patients, disease severity was measured using the SALT score, which gives the percentage of scalp surface area affected. In humans, TCRbeta sequencing was performed on scalp tissue and on sorted CD4+ and CD8+ peripheral blood T cells from healthy controls and from patients with patchy or totalis/universalis alopecia areata.

The library was generated by the immunoSEQ multiplex PCR assay. To provide template for TCR sequencing, every sample had RNA extracted and reverse transcribed into cDNA. First-strand cDNA was synthesized with SuperScript III using a 2:1 mix of oligo-dT and random hexamers. A synthetic immune receptor repertoire was used to assess amplification bias, and residual bias was removed computationally. The authors processed their data as follows. Raw reads were preprocessed to remove errors, and CDR3 was defined by IMGT conventions from the conserved cysteine to phenylalanine. Clonality was computed by normalizing Shannon entropy by log2 of the number of productive unique TCRs and subtracting the result from 1. Whether scalp clones were CD4 or CD8 was inferred by matching scalp TCRbeta sequences against CD4 and CD8 repertoires sorted from blood. In its TCRdb copy, this immuneACCESS table keeps in-frame sequences only and misses some clones. Where compared with another copy, unresolved V genes explain less than half of these, and the others have no known cause. D and trimming come from the DNA, and the V and J calls and clone size come from that table. Across this sample there are over 150,000 clones, with about three fifths seen only once. The ten largest clones capture around an eighth of the sample.

The time point tag for this specimen amounts to: 24 weeks on oral tofacitinib. What this sample's treatment or condition label stands for: oral pan-JAK inhibitor, 5-10 mg twice daily. Lesional scalp punch biopsies and peripheral blood were obtained from alopecia areata patients. PBMCs were isolated by density centrifugation and stained for CD3, CD4 and CD8, and CD4+ and CD8+ T cells were sorted on a FACSAria. There are 13 amino acids in the CDR3, from cysteine to phenylalanine inclusive. The CDR3 DNA has 39 bases and is translated from base 1. The V and J ends are trimmed by 0 bases and 4 bases, leaving 10 bases between them. Based on the germline V gene (reference sequence), the CDR1 and CDR2 sequences are GTSNPN and SVGIG. This clone turned up a few times. Its antigen is still unknown. Qualities for individual bases were not recorded, and no much larger clone is one base off. What the work shows at the level of the full study, not this receptor alone: Higher clonality and more expanded CD8+ clones were observed in lesional scalp than in normal scalp, particularly in alopecia totalis/universalis, a finding suggestive of antigenic drive. Compared with mice, TCR sequences shared between patients were less clear, possibly partly because of HLA diversity across the patient population. Many expanded lesional clones were found to persist in scalp and blood during tofacitinib treatment, and relapse after treatment cessation may be partly explained by this persistence. With tofacitinib, both scalp clonality and the number of expanded CD8+ clones among the top 100 scalp clones went down significantly. Unlike mouse skin, where gammadelta T cells dominate, normal human skin contains resident alphabeta T cells that get sequenced too, which complicates analysis of the scalp TCR repertoire. Because the treated cohort was small and included a single nonresponder, larger studies are needed to assess links between baseline CD8+ expansion and response.

This sample comprised CD8+ T cells sorted from blood, obtained at week 24, from a patient treated with tofacitinib. This TCR was recovered from a human donor with alopecia areata. The chain is encoded by TRBV30 joined to TRBJ2-7; confidence is insufficient to name the D gene. For the CDR3, the sequence is CAWSVGFEYEQYF. The DNA sequence reads TGTGCCTGGAGTGTGGGGTTCGAGTACGAGCAGTACTTC.